This TCR beta chain was captured by sequencing in a study of T cells expressing NK-cell markers. Broader study findings: The leading position in the CD3+CD56-NKG2C+ fraction of several donors also went to these clonotypes. Among CD8+ T cells from over 5 donors, dominant NKG2C+ clonotypes accounted for roughly 1.0-7.0%.

As concerns this clonotype: Its antigen is not known.

CDR3 size: 13 residues. CDR1 is PRHDT, CDR2 FYEKMQ, per germline (reference sequence). Making the TCR beta cDNA relied on 5'RACE template switching with UMIs. Following a re-call of the 5' RACE reads, TCRdb has one entry per CDR3 protein and lacks DNA. This sample's clone table lists approximately 440,000 distinct CDR3 sequences. The sample consisted of blood T cells: a sorted CD56 or NKG2C T cell subset, CD4+ or CD8+ T cells, or bulk PBMC T cells (not recorded which). V gene TRBV13 combines with J gene TRBJ2-1. The origin of this receptor is a woman aged 50 to 60 in good health. Here the CDR3 reads CASSLGGVSEQFF.